This TCR beta chain was documented in a study of Graves' ophthalmopathy and Graves' hyperthyroidism. This clonotype was detected many times. Possible read error: a much larger clone is one base away. The conserved final phenylalanine or tryptophan is absent from the CDR3, which likely points to a read error. The authors amplified TCR beta CDR3 regions from RNA transcripts. The first-round RT-PCR employed HTBI primers together with the Qiagen OneStep RT-PCR kit. A multiplex PCR was then performed as the second round. TCRdb passed the multiplex PCR reads through MiXCR, listing each CDR3 protein once. The data hold over 40,000 distinct CDR3 sequences, with roughly 52% observed a single time. Looked up from germline, CDR1 is LNHDA and CDR2 is SQIVND (reference sequence). CDR3 size: 15 residues. V was cut by 1 base and J by 0 bases, with 9 bases left in between.

The sequence derives from an adult man with Graves' ophthalmopathy. The sample was peripheral blood. The chain uses TRBV19 and TRBJ1-1; D is undetermined. The CDR3 nucleotides read TGTGCCAGTAGTATAGTGGCAGGTTTGAACACTGAAGCTTTCCTT. It is translated as CASSIVAGLNTEAFL.